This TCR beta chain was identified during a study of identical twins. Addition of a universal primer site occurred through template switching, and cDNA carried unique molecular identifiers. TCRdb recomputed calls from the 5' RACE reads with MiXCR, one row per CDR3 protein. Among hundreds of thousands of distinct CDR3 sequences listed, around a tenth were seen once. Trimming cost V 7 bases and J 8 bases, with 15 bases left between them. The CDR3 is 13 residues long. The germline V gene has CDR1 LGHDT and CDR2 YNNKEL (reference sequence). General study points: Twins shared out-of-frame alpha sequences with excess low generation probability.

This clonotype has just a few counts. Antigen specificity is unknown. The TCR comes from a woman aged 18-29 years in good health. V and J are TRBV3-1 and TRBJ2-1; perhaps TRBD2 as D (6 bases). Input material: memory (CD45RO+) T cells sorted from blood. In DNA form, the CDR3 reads TGTGCCAGCACCTACCGGGGAGGAGATGAGCAGTTCTTC. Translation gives CASTYRGGDEQFF.